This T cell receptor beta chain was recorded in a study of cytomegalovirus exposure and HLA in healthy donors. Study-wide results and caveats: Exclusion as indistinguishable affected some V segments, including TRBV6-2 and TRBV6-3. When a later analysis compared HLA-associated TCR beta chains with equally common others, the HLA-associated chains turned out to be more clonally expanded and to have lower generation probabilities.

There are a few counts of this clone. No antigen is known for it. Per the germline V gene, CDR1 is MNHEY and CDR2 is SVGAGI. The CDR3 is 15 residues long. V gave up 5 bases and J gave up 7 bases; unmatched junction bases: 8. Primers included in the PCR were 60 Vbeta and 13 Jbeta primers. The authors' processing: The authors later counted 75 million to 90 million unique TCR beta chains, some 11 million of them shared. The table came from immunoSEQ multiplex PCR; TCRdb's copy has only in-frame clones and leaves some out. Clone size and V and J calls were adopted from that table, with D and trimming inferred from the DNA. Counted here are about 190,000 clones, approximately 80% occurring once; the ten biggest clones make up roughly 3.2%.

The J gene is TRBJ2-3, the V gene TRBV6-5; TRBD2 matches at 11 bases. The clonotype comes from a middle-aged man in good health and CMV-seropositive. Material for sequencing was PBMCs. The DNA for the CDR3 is TGTGCCAGCAGTATCGCTGGGACTAGCGGCTATACGCAGTATTTT. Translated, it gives CASSIAGTSGYTQYF.